This T cell receptor (beta chain) came from a study of CD8 T cells in ankylosing spondylitis. Regarding the study as a whole: The study looked at matched synovial fluid samples from ankylosing spondylitis patients. Disease-linked clones were reported to be significantly enriched there. In peripheral blood, disease-linked CD8+ clones occurred at relatively low frequencies. Seemingly distinctive of ankylosing spondylitis blood was a TCR beta motif formed by eight highly homologous variants. In synovial fluid and blood from reactive arthritis, some motif variants were previously reported.

For TCR beta, libraries came from quantitative 5'-RACE with molecular barcodes. TCRdb itself ran the 5' RACE reads through MiXCR, one entry per CDR3 protein. The data show fewer than 550,000 distinct CDR3 sequences, 5.3% seen once. V shed 7 bases and J shed 5 bases, with 12 bases lying between them. The CDR3 sequence is 12 residues long. Germline V gives CDR1 ENHRY, CDR2 SYGVKD. There are many counts of this clonotype. Its specificity is unknown. Input material: blood, either unsorted or a sorted T cell fraction (not recorded which). This sequence joins TRBV10-3 and TRBJ2-7, with D possibly called TRBD1 or TRBD2 (5 bases each). The TCR comes from a male donor with ankylosing spondylitis. Here the CDR3 reads CAITAGTHEQYF. The CDR3 nucleotides are TGTGCCATCACCGCAGGGACCCACGAGCAGTACTTC.